This T cell receptor beta chain was obtained from a study of OX40 agonist ivuxolimab in advanced cancers. Study summary: Patients were dosed with the agonistic anti-OX40 (CD134) antibody ivuxolimab. The dose of intravenous ivuxolimab that patients received every 2 weeks ranged from 0.01 to 10 mg/kg.

In regard to this clone: Its cognate antigen is unknown.

The table came from immunoSEQ multiplex PCR; TCRdb's copy has only in-frame clones and leaves some out. The table lists about 100,000 clones, approximately 90% of them singletons. The germline V gene has CDR1 LNHDA and CDR2 SQIVND (reference sequence). V dropped 5 bases and J dropped 4 bases, with 17 bases sitting between them. The CDR3 spans 15 residues. Study-wide findings and caveats: Also showing low normalized T-cell clonal expansion were some of the nonresponders.

Material: CD4+ or CD8+ T cells sorted from blood, obtained in a trial of the OX40 agonist ivuxolimab. The chain carries TRBV19 and TRBJ1-2; D is ambiguous. This clonotype originated in an adult with an advanced solid tumor such as melanoma, head and neck, liver or kidney cancer. CDR3: CASSAREGKTYGYTF. The CDR3 DNA reads as TGTGCCAGTAGTGCCCGGGAGGGAAAGACCTATGGCTACACCTTC.